The 21 T cell receptor beta chains given below trace back to one sample, sequenced in a study of cytomegalovirus exposure and HLA in healthy donors. TCRdb's copy holds only in-frame clones and misses some; the assay was immunoSEQ multiplex PCR. The table lists roughly 180,000 clones, approximately 89% of them singletons, with approximately 7.7% in the top ten. Sequenced input: PBMCs. The receptors derive from a man aged 25 to 40 in good health and CMV-seropositive.

J is TRBJ2-3 and V is TRBV7-3; 10 nucleotides line up with TRBD2. CDR3 size: 14 residues. CDR1 is SGHTA and CDR2 is FQGTGA in the germline V gene. Trimming removed 8 bases from V and 8 bases from J; junction bases left unmatched: 10. The CDR3 sequence is CASRAIAGGGTQYF. The CDR3 bases are TGTGCCAGCCGAGCCATAGCGGGAGGTGGTACGCAGTATTTT.

The chain has TRBV30 and TRBJ1-4; D might be TRBD1 (5 bases). There are 13 residues in the CDR3. The germline V and J ends were trimmed by 3 bases and 4 bases, with 9 bases remaining between them. CDR1 GTSNPN and CDR2 SVGIG come from the germline V gene (reference sequence). CDR3 region: CAWRGDGNEKLFF. The CDR3, as DNA: TGTGCCTGGAGGGGGGACGGTAATGAAAAACTGTTTTTT.

The chain joins TRBV6-6 to TRBJ2-1; 7 nucleotides align to TRBD2. CDR3 length equals 15 residues. V lost 7 bases to trimming and J lost 6 bases; unmatched junction nucleotides: 12. The germline gives CDR1 MNHNY, CDR2 SVGAGI (reference sequence). The CDR3 nucleotides are TGTGCCAGCACCTCAACGGGGGGATTCAGCAATGAGCAGTTCTTC. Its protein product is CASTSTGGFSNEQFF.

The rearrangement uses TRBV19 and TRBJ1-5; TRBD1 aligns across 7 bases. The CDR3 is 14 amino acids. In germline, CDR1 is LNHDA, CDR2 SQIVND (reference sequence). J lost 3 bases, V lost 8 bases, and 7 bases had no gene match. In DNA, the CDR3 is TGTGCCAGTTCTCCCGACAGGGTCAATCAGCCCCAGCATTTT. The encoded protein is CASSPDRVNQPQHF. The full variable domain, with the rest looked up from reference TRBV19 and TRBJ1-5, is DGGITQSPKYLFRKEGQNVTLSCEQNLNHDAMYWYRQDPGQGLRLIYYSQIVNDFQKGDIAEGYSVSREKKESFPLTVTSAQKNPTAFYLCASSPDRVNQPQHFGDGTRLSIL.

The V call is TRBV2, the J call TRBJ2-7; D uncertain. From germline, CDR1 is SNHLY and CDR2 FYNNEI. The CDR3 is made up of 16 amino acids. The germline V and J ends were trimmed by 0 bases and 2 bases, with 14 bases remaining between them. DNA for the CDR3: TGTGCCAGCAGTGAAGCGCACAGTAGCATTCCCTACGAGCAGTACTTC. Protein sequence: CASSEAHSSIPYEQYF.

Only a few counts were recorded for this clone. The chain links TRBV15 to TRBJ2-7, with 8 bases aligning to TRBD1. Germline trimming cut 5 bases from V and 4 bases from J; bases unmatched to any gene: 4. CDR1 is LNHNV and CDR2 is YYDKDF in the germline V gene (reference sequence). The CDR3 loop spans 13 amino acids. The CDR3: CATSSRDRYEQYF. CDR3 coding DNA: TGTGCCACCAGCTCGCGGGACAGGTACGAGCAGTACTTC.

This chain uses TRBV7-9 with TRBJ1-5; D is unclear. CDR3 size: 12 residues. Germline V gene lookup returns CDR1 SEHNR and CDR2 FQNEAQ (reference sequence). With 1 base removed from V and 9 bases from J, the gap between germline ends came to 7 bases. CDR3 loop: CASSLESRPQHF. The CDR3 DNA reads TGTGCCAGCAGCTTAGAGAGCCGGCCCCAGCATTTT. The full variable domain, with the rest looked up from reference TRBV7-9 and TRBJ1-5, is DTGVSQNPRHKITKRGQNVTFRCDPISEHNRLYWYRQTLGQGPEFLTYFQNEAQLEKSRLLSDRFSAERPKGSFSTLEIQRTEQGDSAMYLCASSLESRPQHFGDGTRLSIL.

Concerning this clone: At one end the junction does not follow the germline gene, possibly because of a read error. V and J are TRBV20-1 and TRBJ1-2; maybe TRBD1 (6 bases). Germline V CDR1 and CDR2: DFQATT, SNEGSKA (reference sequence). The CDR3 has 11 residues. Here the CDR3 reads CSARPGHSLSF. Here the CDR3 DNA reads TGCAGTGCTAGGCCGGGACATTCGCTCTCCTTC.

The chain uses TRBV19 and TRBJ1-1; 8 bases align to TRBD1. This CDR3 is built from 14 residues. The V segment lost 6 bases and the J segment 4 bases; nucleotides outside the gene matches: 7. Germline lookup yields CDR1 LNHDA and CDR2 SQIVND (reference sequence). CDR3 DNA: TGTGCCAGTAGGTTTGGACAGGGCGCCACTGAAGCTTTCTTT. Protein: CASRFGQGATEAFF.

The chain links TRBV27 to TRBJ2-1, with D perhaps given as TRBD1 or TRBD2 (5 bases each). The germline V and J ends were trimmed by 3 bases and 4 bases, with 16 bases remaining between them. Germline V lookup: CDR1 MNHEY, CDR2 SMNVEV (reference sequence). The CDR3 is 16 amino acids. The DNA for the CDR3 is TGTGCCAGCAGTTTCCCCGGGACCCTGAGGTACAATGAGCAGTTCTTC. Translation gives CASSFPGTLRYNEQFF.

The genes are TRBV27 and TRBJ2-7, with D possibly being TRBD1 (6 bases). Trimming took off 4 bases at V and 4 bases at J, with 8 bases between the two ends. Germline lookup yields CDR1 MNHEY and CDR2 SMNVEV (reference sequence). The CDR3 consists of 12 residues. DNA of the CDR3: TGTGCCAGCAGTTCTCAGGGGTACGAGCAGTACTTC. Protein: CASSSQGYEQYF.

The chain has TRBV27 and TRBJ2-5; 11 nucleotides line up with TRBD2. V trimming: 8 bases; J trimming: 3 bases; junction bases outside the gene matches: 2. CDR3 length equals 13 residues. Germline CDR1 MNHEY, CDR2 SMNVEV (reference sequence). CDR3 sequence reads: CASAGLAEETQYF. CDR3 coding DNA: TGTGCCAGCGCGGGACTAGCGGAAGAGACCCAGTACTTC.

V is TRBV18 and J is TRBJ2-7, with 9 bases identical to TRBD2. This CDR3 has 15 residues. The junction had 3 bases not matched to a gene; V was cut back by 0 bases and J by 3 bases. The germline V gene has CDR1 KGHSH and CDR2 LQKENI. The CDR3 sequence is CASSPPLAGSYEQYF. Written as DNA, the CDR3 is TGTGCCAGCTCACCACCCCTAGCGGGGAGCTACGAGCAGTACTTC.

The chain combines TRBV28 with TRBJ1-5; no definite D call. The V gene's germline CDR1 is MDHEN and CDR2 SYDVKM. Trimming removed 2 bases from V and 3 bases from J, with 8 bases in between. CDR3 length: 14 residues. The CDR3 DNA reads as TGTGCCAGCAGTTTAGGTCAGATCAATCAGCCCCAGCATTTT. Its translation is CASSLGQINQPQHF.

This rearrangement joins TRBV6-1 to TRBJ2-5; 10 positions agree with TRBD1. CDR1 and CDR2 from the germline V gene are MNHNS and SASEGT. The CDR3 is 16 amino acids. Trimming removed 4 bases from V and 5 bases from J; junction bases left unmatched: 10. CDR3: CASSGPGQGFRETQYF. Written as DNA, the CDR3 is TGTGCCAGCAGTGGGCCGGGACAGGGGTTTCGGGAGACCCAGTACTTC.

The chain joins TRBV7-6 to TRBJ2-5; TRBD1 aligns across 7 bases. With 6 bases clipped from V and 1 base from J, the junction kept 8 bases outside the gene matches. The germline gives CDR1 SGHVS, CDR2 FNYEAQ. CDR3 length equals 15 residues. DNA for the CDR3: TGTGCCAGCAGGATGACAGGGAGAGCCCAAGAGACCCAGTACTTC. Its protein product is CASRMTGRAQETQYF.

The rearrangement links TRBV21-1 to TRBJ1-5; TRBD1 is the table's D call, not checked against the DNA. TRBV21-1 represents a pseudogene. The CDR3 has 17 amino acids. CDR3 sequence reads: CASRRKRRGGGNQPQHF. The CDR3 DNA reads TGTGCCAGCAGACGCAAGAGACGAGGGGGCGGCAATCAGCCCCAGCATTTT.

The chain couples TRBV7-6 to TRBJ2-7, with 11 bases matching TRBD2. This CDR3 is 18 amino acids long. Trimming removed 6 bases from V and 2 bases from J; junction bases left unmatched: 15. Germline loops: CDR1 SGHVS, CDR2 FNYEAQ. Here the CDR3 DNA reads TGTGCCAGCAGTCCCCATCCCCCGCAGACTAGCGGGACCTACGAGCAGTACTTC. This gives the protein CASSPHPPQTSGTYEQYF.

The chain uses TRBV6-1 and TRBJ2-4; possible D gene TRBD2, 6 bases. Per the germline V gene, CDR1 is MNHNS and CDR2 is SASEGT. This CDR3 is built from 14 residues. Trimming removed 3 bases at V and 1 base at J, with 7 bases between. CDR3 sequence reads: CASSDRGAKNIQYF. The CDR3 bases are TGTGCCAGCAGTGATCGGGGGGCCAAAAACATTCAGTACTTC.

The rearrangement uses TRBV19 and TRBJ2-7, with D hard to call. The CDR3 contains 11 residues. V gave up 1 base and J gave up 6 bases, with 4 bases separating them. CDR1 LNHDA and CDR2 SQIVND come from the germline V gene (reference sequence). Written as DNA, the CDR3 is TGTGCCAGTAGTATAGGGGGCGAGCAGTACTTC. This gives the protein CASSIGGEQYF.

The rearrangement joins TRBV27 to TRBJ2-1; 8 bases are a match to TRBD1. The CDR3 runs 14 residues. V trimming: 3 bases; J trimming: 4 bases; junction bases outside the gene matches: 2. CDR1 and CDR2 from the germline V gene are MNHEY and SMNVEV (reference sequence). CDR3 sequence: CASSFGDRYNEQFF. DNA for the CDR3: TGTGCCAGCAGTTTTGGGGACAGGTACAATGAGCAGTTCTTC.